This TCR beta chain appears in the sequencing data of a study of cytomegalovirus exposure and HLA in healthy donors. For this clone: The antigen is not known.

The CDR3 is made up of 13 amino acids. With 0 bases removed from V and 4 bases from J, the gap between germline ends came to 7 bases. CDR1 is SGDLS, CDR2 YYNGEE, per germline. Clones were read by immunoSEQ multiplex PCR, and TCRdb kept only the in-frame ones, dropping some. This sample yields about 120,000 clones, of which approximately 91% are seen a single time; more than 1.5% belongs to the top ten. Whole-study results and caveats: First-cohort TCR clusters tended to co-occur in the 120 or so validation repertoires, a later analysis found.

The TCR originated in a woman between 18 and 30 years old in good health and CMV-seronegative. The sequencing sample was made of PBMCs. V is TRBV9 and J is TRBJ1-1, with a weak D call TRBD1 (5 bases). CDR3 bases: TGTGCCAGCAGCGTAGGGAGGGGCACTGAAGCTTTCTTT. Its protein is CASSVGRGTEAFF.